This T cell receptor (beta chain) was identified in a study of blood T cell repertoires in COVID-19. Study context: Acute and convalescent COVID-19 samples came from the United States, Italy and Spain. Sample material is recorded as cDNA or gDNA derived from T cells, B-cell-depleted T cells, or PBMCs.

As originally analysed: It was from reference gene primer amplification that nucleated cell counts were estimated. Clones were read by immunoSEQ multiplex PCR, and TCRdb kept only the in-frame ones, dropping some. The DNA gave D and trimming, while V, J and clone size come from that table. The sample comprises fewer than 200,000 clones, around two thirds of which are singletons, and around 3% rests with the top ten. A remark on this clone: One end of the junction does not line up with germline, which may come from a read error.

The CDR3 is 15 amino acids. Germline V gives CDR1 LNHDA, CDR2 SQIVND (reference sequence). The receptor was derived from an elderly woman with acute or convalescent COVID-19. Sequencing was done on a sample of peripheral blood. The genes are TRBV19 and TRBJ2-6; TRBD1 agrees at 8 bases. Written as DNA, the CDR3 is TGTGCCAGTAGTATTGGGGCGGACAGGGCGAACGTCCTGACTTTC. This translates into CASSIGADRANVLTF. The whole variable domain, remainder taken from reference TRBV19 and TRBJ2-6, is DGGITQSPKYLFRKEGQNVTLSCEQNLNHDAMYWYRQDPGQGLRLIYYSQIVNDFQKGDIAEGYSVSREKKESFPLTVTSAQKNPTAFYLCASSIGADRANVLTFGAGSRLTVL.